These 27 T cell receptor beta chains originate from one sample sequenced in a study of human T cells and chemical hapten exposure. As to time point: pre-sensitization, week 0. Treatment: therapeutic diphenylcyclopropenone sensitization with weekly scalp DPC. TCRdb independently ran MiXCR on the RACE reads; one entry per CDR3 protein. The data hold under 400,000 distinct CDR3 sequences, with more than 4.5% observed a single time. The sequenced sample was whole blood, obtained in connection with sensitization to the hapten diphenylcyclopropenone (DPC). All receptors come from a woman in her fifties or sixties with alopecia areata. Some clones in this sample may be carry-over from other donors' samples.

The chain links TRBV27 to TRBJ2-3, with D unresolved. V lost 3 bases, J lost 2 bases, and 12 bases lay in between. Germline V gene data show CDR1 as MNHEY and CDR2 as SMNVEV (reference sequence). The CDR3 is 15 amino acids. In DNA form, the CDR3 reads TGTGCCAGCAGTTTGGGCCTGGGCCTCACAGATACGCAGTATTTT. This translates into CASSLGLGLTDTQYF.

The CDR3: CSAPDTSSGRRDTQYF. DNA of the CDR3: TGCAGTGCCCCAGATACGTCCAGCGGGAGGAGAGATACGCAGTATTTT. The chain recombines TRBV20-1 with TRBJ2-3; 9 nucleotides line up with TRBD2. CDR3 length equals 16 residues. CDR1 is DFQATT, CDR2 SNEGSKA, per germline (reference sequence). V was clipped by 6 bases and J by 5 bases; unmatched bases: 15.

At least ten counts were recorded for this clonotype. The chain employs TRBV18 and TRBJ2-3, with D hard to call. CDR3 length equals 14 residues. Germline values: CDR1 KGHSH, CDR2 LQKENI. Trimming stripped 3 bases from V and 0 bases from J, with 7 bases between. For the CDR3, the DNA is TGTGCCAGCTCACCGGTCGGGAGCACAGATACGCAGTATTTT. Residues: CASSPVGSTDTQYF.

This clonotype was observed many times. The chain has TRBV29-1 and TRBJ2-5, with D hard to call. This CDR3 has 13 amino acids. V lost 6 bases, J lost 5 bases, and 16 bases lay in between. CDR1 SQVTM and CDR2 ANQGSEA come from the germline V gene. The CDR3 DNA is TGCAGCGTCGTCCAGGTTTCCAGGGAGACCCAGTACTTC. Translating gives CSVVQVSRETQYF. The variable domain in full, with the rest retrieved from reference TRBV29-1 and TRBJ2-5, is SAVISQKPSRDICQRGTSLTIQCQVDSQVTMMFWYRQQPGQSLTLIATANQGSEATYESGFVIDKFPISRPNLTFSTLTVSNMSPEDSSIYLCSVVQVSRETQYFGPGTRLLVL.

This clonotype was found many times. This chain connects TRBV18 to TRBJ2-7, with D unresolved. The germline V and J ends were trimmed by 0 bases and 5 bases, with 8 bases remaining between them. This CDR3 region has 13 residues. From germline, CDR1 is KGHSH and CDR2 LQKENI. The CDR3 loop reads CASSPPRQDEQYF. The CDR3 region has the DNA TGTGCCAGCTCACCACCGAGGCAGGACGAGCAGTACTTC.

The chain combines TRBV18 with TRBJ1-1, with D uncertain. V gave up 6 bases and J gave up 4 bases, with 12 bases separating them. This CDR3 spans 13 amino acids. The germline gives CDR1 KGHSH, CDR2 LQKENI. The CDR3 region has the DNA TGTGCCAGCTCGGACTCTATGGGCACTGAAGCTTTCTTT. Translated, it gives CASSDSMGTEAFF.

The chain has TRBV7-9 and TRBJ2-2; D perhaps matches TRBD2 (6 bases). The CDR3 has 14 amino acids. CDR1 and CDR2 from the germline V gene are SEHNR and FQNEAQ (reference sequence). V was clipped by 5 bases and J by 4 bases, with 11 bases between them. The CDR3 sequence: CASSLGGVTGELFF. In DNA, the CDR3 is TGTGCCAGCAGCCTAGGAGGGGTCACCGGGGAGCTGTTTTTT.

Remarks on this clonotype: Given a much more abundant clone one base away, this may be a read error. The rearrangement links TRBV27 to TRBJ2-1, with TRBD2 identical over 9 bases. The CDR3 runs 17 residues. Per the germline V gene, CDR1 is MNHEY and CDR2 is SMNVEV (reference sequence). The CDR3, as DNA: TGTGCCAGCACGAAGAACCCCGGGACTAGCTCCTACAATGAGCTGTTCTTC. This codes for CASTKNPGTSSYNELFF.

The rearrangement uses TRBV29-1 and TRBJ1-5, with 7 bases matching TRBD1. Germline V lookup: CDR1 SQVTM, CDR2 ANQGSEA. Losses at the gene ends were 5 bases for V and 5 bases for J; bases not matched to a gene: 3. The CDR3 has 12 amino acids. The CDR3 region has the DNA TGCAGCGTTCGACAGGGAGATCAGCCCCAGCATTTT. This encodes CSVRQGDQPQHF.

The table lists this clonotype with many counts. The chain links TRBV7-6 to TRBJ2-4; TRBD2 matches 12 bases. Germline lookup yields CDR1 SGHVS and CDR2 FNYEAQ. V gave up 1 base and J gave up 0 bases; unmatched junction bases: 4. The CDR3 runs 18 residues. The CDR3 DNA is TGTGCCAGCAGCTTAGAGGCTAGCGGGGGGGTAGCCAAAAACATTCAGTACTTC. Protein: CASSLEASGGVAKNIQYF. Full variable domain (remainder filled in from reference TRBV7-6 and TRBJ2-4): GAGVSQSPRYKVTKRGQDVALRCDPISGHVSLYWYRQALGQGPEFLTYFNYEAQQDKSGLPNDRFSAERPEGSISTLTIQRTEQRDSAMYRCASSLEASGGVAKNIQYFGAGTRLSVL.

The gene calls are TRBV10-3 and TRBJ2-2; D possibly corresponds to TRBD1 (6 bases). This CDR3 is built from 17 residues. Trimming took off 0 bases at V and 0 bases at J, with 11 bases between the two ends. Germline V gene sequence: CDR1 ENHRY, CDR2 SYGVKD. The CDR3: CAISESGQTANTGELFF. CDR3 nucleotides: TGTGCCATCAGTGAGTCGGGACAAACCGCGAACACCGGGGAGCTGTTTTTT.

This clonotype has at least ten counts. The chain has TRBV20-1 and TRBJ2-7; D is uncertain. Trimming left V 0 bases short and J 3 bases short, with 15 bases between. The CDR3 spans 15 residues. From germline, CDR1 is DFQATT and CDR2 SNEGSKA (reference sequence). The CDR3 is CSAREEGRMIYEQYF. The CDR3 nucleotides read TGCAGTGCTAGAGAAGAAGGGCGGATGATCTACGAGCAGTACTTC.

This clonotype has ten or more counts. V is TRBV7-9 and J is TRBJ1-2; possibly TRBD1 for D (6 bases). This CDR3 spans 13 amino acids. V was cut by 1 base and J by 6 bases, with 9 bases left in between. The germline V gene encodes CDR1 SEHNR and CDR2 FQNEAQ (reference sequence). CDR3 bases: TGTGCCAGCAGCTTAGGGGCAGGGGATGGCTACACCTTC. Protein: CASSLGAGDGYTF.

V is TRBV7-9 and J is TRBJ2-6, with TRBD1 as a possible D gene (5 bases). Between the trimmed V and J ends, which lost 11 bases and 2 bases, there was a span of 16 bases. CDR1 and CDR2 (germline): SEHNR, FQNEAQ (reference sequence). The CDR3 is made up of 15 amino acids. DNA of the CDR3: TGTGCCGCTTGGGCGAAGGGGACTGGGGCCAACGTCCTGACTTTC. This encodes CAAWAKGTGANVLTF.

This clonotype was seen at least ten times. J is TRBJ1-3 and V is TRBV12-3 or TRBV12-4; D unclear. V was trimmed by 3 bases and J by 2 bases, leaving 8 bases between them. This CDR3 contains 14 residues. This CDR3 reads CASSLRVTGNTIYF. CDR3 bases: TGTGCCAGCAGTTTGAGGGTAACTGGAAACACCATATATTTT.

This clonotype was detected a few times. This chain connects TRBV2 to TRBJ2-3; 7 bases are a match to TRBD1. This CDR3 comprises 15 residues. V dropped 3 bases and J dropped 5; count of bases not matched to a gene: 8. Looked up from germline, CDR1 is SNHLY and CDR2 is FYNNEI. The CDR3 here is CASSERGRSIDTQYF. Here the CDR3 DNA reads TGTGCCAGCAGTGAGAGGGGGCGTTCGATAGATACGCAGTATTTT.

The rearrangement uses TRBV7-6 and TRBJ2-1; 7 bases line up with TRBD2. After removal of 5 bases from V and 2 bases from J, the junction contained 9 bases not matched to a gene. Germline values: CDR1 SGHVS, CDR2 FNYEAQ. This CDR3 region has 16 residues. The CDR3 spells CASSPEMSGTYNEQFF. Written as DNA, the CDR3 is TGTGCCAGCAGCCCTGAGATGAGCGGGACCTACAATGAGCAGTTCTTC.

This clonotype has at least ten counts. The chain employs TRBV27 and TRBJ2-1; D may be TRBD1 (5 bases). The CDR3 spans 13 residues. In germline, CDR1 is MNHEY, CDR2 SMNVEV (reference sequence). Trimming took off 5 bases at V and 12 bases at J, with 17 bases between the two ends. The CDR3 is CASSPSLWGGQFF. CDR3 coding DNA: TGTGCCAGCAGTCCTAGTCTATGGGGCGGGCAGTTCTTC.

This chain uses TRBV5-1 with TRBJ1-1; D is possibly TRBD1 (5 bases). V was trimmed by 4 bases and J by 1 base, leaving 11 bases between them. The CDR3 contains 14 residues. Per the germline V gene, CDR1 is SGHRS and CDR2 is YFSETQ. The CDR3 DNA sequence: TGCGCCAGCAGCAGAGGAACAGGGAACACTGAAGCTTTCTTT. Translation gives CASSRGTGNTEAFF.

This clonotype was detected a few times. V and J are TRBV29-1 and TRBJ1-2; D gene ambiguous. With 7 bases removed from V and 3 bases from J, the gap between germline ends came to 9 bases. CDR3 length: 11 residues. Germline V gene sequence: CDR1 SQVTM, CDR2 ANQGSEA. This CDR3 is CSAETDYGYTF. The CDR3 coding sequence is TGCAGCGCCGAGACGGACTATGGCTACACCTTC.

This clonotype was observed a few times. This chain uses TRBV28 with TRBJ1-1; D is undetermined. V lost 4 bases, J lost 5 bases, and 17 bases lay in between. In germline, CDR1 is MDHEN, CDR2 SYDVKM. CDR3 length equals 15 residues. The CDR3 DNA follows: TGTGCCAGCAGTTCGGGGAGCCCCGGTGGGACTGAAGCTTTCTTT. Translated: CASSSGSPGGTEAFF.

This clonotype was seen at least ten times. For the CDR3, the DNA is TGTGCCAGCAGTGCCCCCAGCACGGTGGATACGCAGTATTTT. Translating gives CASSAPSTVDTQYF. This chain connects TRBV6-6 to TRBJ2-3; no clear D gene. The ends were cut back, 5 bases at V and 6 bases at J, with 15 bases in the middle. The length of the CDR3 is 14 residues. Germline CDR1 and CDR2: MNHNY and SVGAGI (reference sequence).

Only a few counts were recorded for this clonotype. This chain links TRBV7-8 with TRBJ1-1, with D perhaps matching TRBD1 (6 bases). The V gene lost 7 bases and the J gene lost 0 bases, with 15 bases spanning the gap. CDR1 is SGHVS, CDR2 FQNEAQ, per germline. The CDR3 sequence is 15 residues long. CDR3 nucleotide sequence: TGTGCCAGCACCAAATCCGGGACATTGAACACTGAAGCTTTCTTT. Encoded protein: CASTKSGTLNTEAFF.

This chain links TRBV12-3 or TRBV12-4 with TRBJ1-5, with no clear D. CDR3 size: 15 residues. V was cut by 2 bases and J by 4 bases, with 12 bases left in between. The CDR3 sequence: CASSLTEDGNQPQHF. The CDR3 DNA reads TGTGCCAGCAGTTTAACCGAGGACGGGAATCAGCCCCAGCATTTT.

CDR3 region: CASSSVEFSGQASYTF. The CDR3, as DNA: TGTGCCAGCAGCTCTGTCGAATTTTCGGGACAGGCCTCTTACACCTTC. V and J are TRBV5-4 and TRBJ1-2; 8 nucleotides match TRBD1. V was pared by 3 bases and J by 11 bases, with 18 bases of the junction left unmatched. The CDR3 spans 16 residues. CDR1 SGHNT and CDR2 YYREEE come from the germline V gene (reference sequence).

This clonotype has ten or more counts. V gene TRBV6-1 combines with J gene TRBJ1-6, with TRBD1 matching over 9 bases. The germline V gene has CDR1 MNHNS and CDR2 SASEGT. With 7 bases clipped from V and 7 bases from J, the junction kept 20 bases outside the gene matches. The CDR3 runs to 19 residues. The CDR3 sequence is CASKLRHSTGGGSNSPLHF. The CDR3 DNA follows: TGTGCCAGCAAGCTTAGGCACTCGACAGGGGGAGGGTCGAATTCACCCCTCCACTTT.

The chain has TRBV4-1 and TRBJ1-4; a weak D match, TRBD1 (6 bases). Germline V gene sequence: CDR1 MGHRA, CDR2 YSYEKL. This CDR3 has 15 residues. The germline V and J ends were trimmed by 3 bases and 5 bases, with 13 bases remaining between them. CDR3 nucleotide sequence: TGCGCCAGCAGCCAGATTGGACAGATGAATGAAAAACTGTTTTTT. Residues: CASSQIGQMNEKLFF.